These T cell receptor beta chains were read from a single sample in a study of blood T cell repertoires in COVID-19. Generated by immunoSEQ multiplex PCR, the TCRdb table keeps only in-frame clones and is missing some. This table holds over 150,000 clones, more than 85% found once. Material: peripheral blood. The receptors here all came from a man aged 40-49 years with active or convalescent COVID-19. Each CDR3 is given with its conserved first and last residue. Fields, in order: clone size, D gene, J gene, V gene, CDR3 protein, CDR3 DNA. The D gene is left open where the match is weak. Clone size is stated in some rows and not others, as once, few, many or a class when expanded.

clone size: .
D gene: .
J gene: TRBJ1-3
V gene: TRBV5-4
CDR3 protein: CASSTDSRSGNTIYF
CDR3 DNA: TGTGCCAGCAGCACGGACAGCCGCTCTGGAAACACCATATATTTT

clone size: .
D gene: .
J gene: TRBJ1-4
V gene: TRBV19
CDR3 protein: CASSLYGTLIGEKLFF
CDR3 DNA: TGTGCCAGTAGTCTCTATGGGACACTAATTGGTGAAAAACTGTTTTTT

clone size: once
D gene: .
J gene: TRBJ1-1
V gene: TRBV21-1
CDR3 protein: CASSKGDRVNTEAFF
CDR3 DNA: TGTGCCAGCAGCAAAGGGGACAGGGTGAACACTGAAGCTTTCTTT

clone size: .
D gene: TRBD1
J gene: TRBJ1-5
V gene: TRBV6-5
CDR3 protein: CASSPGGGGDQPQHF
CDR3 DNA: TGTGCCAGCAGTCCCGGAGGGGGCGGCGATCAGCCCCAGCATTTT

clone size: .
D gene: .
J gene: TRBJ1-5
V gene: TRBV4-3
CDR3 protein: CASSQSDSRNQPQHF
CDR3 DNA: TGCGCCAGCAGCCAATCGGACAGTCGGAATCAGCCCCAGCATTTT

clone size: .
D gene: TRBD1
J gene: TRBJ1-2
V gene: TRBV18
CDR3 protein: CASSPGTGGNYGYTF
CDR3 DNA: TGTGCCAGCTCACCTGGGACAGGGGGCAACTATGGCTACACCTTC

clone size: .
D gene: .
J gene: TRBJ1-1
V gene: TRBV6-5
CDR3 protein: CADTLLAGQNTEAFF
CDR3 DNA: TGTGCCGACACCCTATTAGCGGGCCAAAACACTGAAGCTTTCTTT

clone size: once
D gene: TRBD1
J gene: TRBJ1-5
V gene: TRBV6-4
CDR3 protein: CASSSDRGQPQHF
CDR3 DNA: TGTGCCAGCAGTTCCGACAGGGGGCAGCCCCAGCATTTT

clone size: .
D gene: TRBD1
J gene: TRBJ1-1
V gene: TRBV14
CDR3 protein: CASSQVGTGYNTEAFF
CDR3 DNA: TGTGCCAGCAGCCAAGTGGGGACAGGTTATAACACTGAAGCTTTCTTT

clone size: .
D gene: TRBD2
J gene: TRBJ2-7
V gene: TRBV4-3
CDR3 protein: CASSQDLGGFAPYEQYF
CDR3 DNA: TGCGCCAGCAGCCAAGATTTGGGGGGGTTTGCCCCCTACGAGCAGTACTTC

clone size: .
D gene: .
J gene: TRBJ2-5
V gene: TRBV19
CDR3 protein: CASSRPDSRQETQYF
CDR3 DNA: TGTGCCAGTAGCAGACCCGACAGCCGACAAGAGACCCAGTACTTC

clone size: .
D gene: TRBD2
J gene: TRBJ2-1
V gene: TRBV27
CDR3 protein: CASSILAVQKREQFF
CDR3 DNA: TGTGCCAGCAGTATACTAGCGGTCCAAAAACGCGAGCAGTTCTTC

clone size: .
D gene: TRBD1
J gene: TRBJ1-1
V gene: TRBV4-1
CDR3 protein: CASSRDRGLNTEAFF
CDR3 DNA: TGCGCCAGCAGCCGGGACAGGGGCCTGAACACTGAAGCTTTCTTT

clone size: .
D gene: TRBD1
J gene: TRBJ1-2
V gene: TRBV6-1
CDR3 protein: CASSELVTGPNYGYTF
CDR3 DNA: TGTGCCAGCAGTGAATTAGTGACAGGGCCCAACTATGGCTACACCTTC

clone size: once
D gene: TRBD1
J gene: TRBJ1-1
V gene: TRBV28
CDR3 protein: CASSLASGGLNTEAFF
CDR3 DNA: TGTGCCAGCAGTTTGGCCTCAGGGGGTTTGAACACTGAAGCTTTCTTT

clone size: few
D gene: TRBD1
J gene: TRBJ1-4
V gene: TRBV5-1
CDR3 protein: CASTTGGNEKLFF
CDR3 DNA: TGCGCCAGCACGACAGGGGGTAATGAAAAACTGTTTTTT

clone size: .
D gene: .
J gene: TRBJ2-3
V gene: TRBV27
CDR3 protein: CARPRGFPSTDTQYF
CDR3 DNA: TGTGCCCGCCCCAGGGGATTCCCTAGCACAGATACGCAGTATTTT

clone size: .
D gene: TRBD1
J gene: TRBJ1-2
V gene: TRBV12-3/TRBV12-4
CDR3 protein: CASSFRTGNGYTF
CDR3 DNA: TGTGCCAGCAGTTTTAGGACAGGGAATGGCTACACCTTC

clone size: .
D gene: TRBD1
J gene: TRBJ1-1
V gene: TRBV6-6
CDR3 protein: CASSSGTAYGDTEAFF
CDR3 DNA: TGTGCCAGCAGTTCCGGGACAGCTTATGGGGACACTGAAGCTTTCTTT

clone size: .
D gene: .
J gene: TRBJ1-4
V gene: TRBV27
CDR3 protein: CASSPGAINEKLFF
CDR3 DNA: TGTGCCAGCAGCCCAGGGGCGATAAATGAAAAACTGTTTTTT

clone size: .
D gene: .
J gene: TRBJ2-5
V gene: TRBV6-7
CDR3 protein: CASSVSTVGSQYF
CDR3 DNA: TGTGCCAGCAGTGTATCGACAGTGGGGTCCCAGTACTTC

clone size: .
D gene: .
J gene: TRBJ2-1
V gene: TRBV2
CDR3 protein: CASSGALGINRGNEQFF
CDR3 DNA: TGTGCCAGCAGTGGTGCCCTGGGGATCAATAGGGGCAATGAGCAGTTCTTC

clone size: .
D gene: .
J gene: TRBJ1-6
V gene: TRBV12-3/TRBV12-4
CDR3 protein: CASSYSNSPLHF
CDR3 DNA: TGTGCCAGCAGTTACAGTAATTCACCCCTCCACTTT

clone size: .
D gene: .
J gene: TRBJ2-7
V gene: TRBV27
CDR3 protein: CASSLFLLSDEQYF
CDR3 DNA: TGTGCCAGCAGTTTATTTCTCCTATCGGACGAGCAGTACTTC

clone size: .
D gene: TRBD2
J gene: TRBJ2-7
V gene: TRBV9
CDR3 protein: CASSVEPAGGYEQYF
CDR3 DNA: TGTGCCAGCAGCGTAGAACCAGCGGGGGGCTACGAGCAGTACTTC

clone size: .
D gene: .
J gene: TRBJ1-4
V gene: TRBV5-1
CDR3 protein: CASSLDRQNEKLFF
CDR3 DNA: TGCGCCAGCAGCTTGGACAGACAAAATGAAAAACTGTTTTTT

clone size: .
D gene: .
J gene: TRBJ2-7
V gene: TRBV9
CDR3 protein: CASSQPGSYEQYF
CDR3 DNA: TGTGCCAGCAGTCAACCAGGTTCTTACGAGCAGTACTTC

clone size: .
D gene: TRBD1
J gene: TRBJ1-6
V gene: TRBV3-1/TRBV3-2
CDR3 protein: CASRQGAALEIPLHF
CDR3 DNA: TGTGCCAGCAGACAGGGGGCTGCCTTGGAAATACCCCTCCACTTT

clone size: .
D gene: .
J gene: TRBJ1-4
V gene: TRBV9
CDR3 protein: CASSVGLLSAANEKLFF
CDR3 DNA: TGTGCCAGCAGCGTTGGGTTACTATCCGCCGCTAATGAAAAACTGTTTTTT

clone size: .
D gene: .
J gene: TRBJ1-6
V gene: TRBV12-3/TRBV12-4
CDR3 protein: CATRKEFNSPLHF
CDR3 DNA: TGTGCCACCCGTAAAGAGTTTAATTCACCCCTCCACTTT

clone size: few
D gene: .
J gene: TRBJ2-1
V gene: TRBV5-1
CDR3 protein: CASSLVDYGNEQFF
CDR3 DNA: TGCGCCAGCAGCTTGGTGGACTACGGCAATGAGCAGTTCTTC

clone size: .
D gene: .
J gene: TRBJ1-1
V gene: TRBV13
CDR3 protein: CASTSRNTEAFF
CDR3 DNA: TGTGCCAGCACCTCGAGGAACACTGAAGCTTTCTTT

clone size: .
D gene: .
J gene: TRBJ1-1
V gene: TRBV3-1/TRBV3-2
CDR3 protein: CASSGTAAEAFF
CDR3 DNA: TGTGCCAGCAGCGGCACAGCAGCTGAAGCTTTCTTT

clone size: .
D gene: .
J gene: TRBJ2-2
V gene: TRBV5-1
CDR3 protein: CASSPRTENTGELFF
CDR3 DNA: TGCGCCAGCAGCCCCCGGACAGAGAACACCGGGGAGCTGTTTTTT

clone size: .
D gene: TRBD1
J gene: TRBJ1-4
V gene: TRBV18
CDR3 protein: CASSHSGQGNEKLFF
CDR3 DNA: TGTGCCAGCTCACATTCTGGACAGGGAAATGAAAAACTGTTTTTT

clone size: .
D gene: .
J gene: TRBJ1-1
V gene: TRBV4-2
CDR3 protein: CASSQDDYTEAFF
CDR3 DNA: TGTGCCAGCAGCCAAGACGACTACACTGAAGCTTTCTTT

clone size: .
D gene: .
J gene: TRBJ2-3
V gene: TRBV7-3
CDR3 protein: CASSLISTDTQYF
CDR3 DNA: TGTGCCAGCAGCTTAATAAGCACAGATACGCAGTATTTT

clone size: .
D gene: TRBD1
J gene: TRBJ1-5
V gene: TRBV7-9
CDR3 protein: CASSPGGQVASNQPQHF
CDR3 DNA: TGTGCCAGCAGCCCCGGGGGACAGGTTGCGAGCAATCAGCCCCAGCATTTT

clone size: once
D gene: .
J gene: TRBJ1-4
V gene: TRBV15
CDR3 protein: CATSEMGMGEKLFF
CDR3 DNA: TGTGCCACCAGCGAGATGGGTATGGGCGAAAAACTGTTTTTT

clone size: .
D gene: .
J gene: TRBJ2-7
V gene: TRBV19
CDR3 protein: CASSVGDNYEQYF
CDR3 DNA: TGTGCCAGTAGTGTAGGGGACAATTACGAGCAGTACTTC